These 20 T cell receptor beta chains were all obtained from the same sample, sequenced in a study of blood T cell repertoires in COVID-19. Only in-frame clones appear in the TCRdb table, and some are missing; sequencing was by immunoSEQ multiplex PCR. The sample lists almost 250,000 clones; 85% to 90% were seen once. The material sequenced was PBMCs or T cells enriched from blood (not recorded which). The receptor source for this set is a woman aged 50 to 65 who had recovered from COVID-19.

J is TRBJ2-7 and V is TRBV14; TRBD1 matches at 9 bases. Germline loops: CDR1 SGHDN, CDR2 FVKESK. The CDR3 is 15 residues long. V lost 3 bases, J lost 2 bases, and 5 bases stayed unmatched. CDR3 nucleotides: TGTGCCAGCAGCCATTGGGGACAGGGCCCCTACGAGCAGTACTTC. Encoded protein: CASSHWGQGPYEQYF.

CDR3 sequence reads: CASSLEPGSNQPQHF. For the CDR3, the DNA is TGCGCCAGCAGCCTTGAGCCGGGGTCCAATCAGCCCCAGCATTTT. The chain links TRBV4-3 to TRBJ1-5; no clear D. This CDR3 contains 15 residues. Trimming took 4 bases from V and 3 from J, leaving 13 bases between them. The V gene's germline CDR1 is LGHNA and CDR2 YSLEER.

The V call is TRBV2, the J call TRBJ1-1; TRBD1 matches at 7 bases. Germline V gene sequence: CDR1 SNHLY, CDR2 FYNNEI. With V trimmed by 2 bases and J by 2 bases, 5 bases remained unmatched. The CDR3 contains 15 residues. CDR3 DNA sequence: TGTGCCAGCAGTGAATCCTCAGGGGGTAACACTGAAGCTTTCTTT. This translates into CASSESSGGNTEAFF.

The genes are TRBV27 and TRBJ2-7; the match to TRBD2 covers 12 bases. The CDR3 consists of 15 residues. The V gene's germline CDR1 is MNHEY and CDR2 SMNVEV (reference sequence). The V gene end was trimmed by 7 bases and the J gene end by 3 bases; junction bases not matched to a gene: 7. The DNA for the CDR3 is TGTGCCAGCAAGACTAGCGGGAGAGTACTCTACGAGCAGTACTTC. Translated, it gives CASKTSGRVLYEQYF.

The V and J genes are TRBV2 and TRBJ2-1; 11 nucleotides match TRBD2. The germline CDR1 and CDR2 sequences are SNHLY and FYNNEI. The V gene end was trimmed by 5 bases and the J gene end by 6 bases; junction bases not matched to a gene: 9. This CDR3 is built from 16 residues. CDR3 in amino acids: CASSFTLAGGFNEQFF. For the CDR3, the DNA is TGTGCCAGCAGTTTCACTCTAGCGGGAGGCTTCAATGAGCAGTTCTTC.

The chain is built from TRBV24-1 and TRBJ2-2, with 9 nucleotides matching TRBD1. The CDR3 consists of 15 residues. With 2 bases clipped from V and 10 bases from J, the junction kept 7 bases outside the gene matches. Germline CDR1 KGHDR, CDR2 SFDVKD. CDR3 nucleotides: TGTGCCACCAGTGATTCCGGACAGGGGCGCGTGGAGCTGTTTTTT. Amino acids: CATSDSGQGRVELFF.

The chain joins TRBV29-1 to TRBJ2-5, with 16 positions matching TRBD2. In germline, CDR1 is SQVTM, CDR2 ANQGSEA. The CDR3 runs 15 residues. J was trimmed by 7 bases and V by 8 bases; bases with no gene match: 10. The CDR3 DNA is TGCAGCACCCCGGGACTAGCGGGAGGGGGGGGGACCCAGTACTTC. This codes for CSTPGLAGGGGTQYF.

J is TRBJ2-7 and V is TRBV3-1 (or the pseudogene TRBV3-2), with 8 nucleotides matching TRBD1. Per germline, CDR1 LGHDT and CDR2 YNNKEL (reference sequence). There are 14 residues in the CDR3. V lost 3 bases, J lost 5 bases, and 6 bases stayed unmatched. CDR3 loop: CASSHRDRRDEQYF. The CDR3 DNA follows: TGTGCCAGCAGCCACCGGGACAGGAGAGACGAGCAGTACTTC.

V is TRBV27 and J is TRBJ1-6; TRBD1 might be the D (6 bases). CDR1 and CDR2 from the germline V gene are MNHEY and SMNVEV (reference sequence). The CDR3 has 16 amino acids. Trimming stripped 2 bases from V and 2 bases from J, with 10 bases between. The DNA of the CDR3 is TGTGCCAGCAGTTTAGGTTGGGGGCCCTATAATTCACCCCTCCACTTT. Translating gives CASSLGWGPYNSPLHF.

Concerning this clone itself: The sample holds other DNA sequences that translate to the same CDR3. The chain has TRBV9 and TRBJ2-5; D is unclear. This CDR3 comprises 13 residues. Per germline, CDR1 SGDLS and CDR2 YYNGEE. The V end was cut by 0 bases, the J end by 1 base, with 4 bases between. CDR3: CASSVGLQETQYF. The CDR3 DNA follows: TGTGCCAGCAGCGTAGGTCTCCAAGAGACCCAGTACTTC.

V usage is TRBV5-1 and J usage is TRBJ1-2; the match to TRBD1 covers 7 bases. Looked up from germline, CDR1 is SGHRS and CDR2 is YFSETQ. Trimming at V came to 4 bases and at J to 0 bases, leaving 6 bases not matched to a gene. The CDR3 extends over 15 amino acids. The CDR3 sequence is CASSPGTVTNYGYTF. DNA of the CDR3: TGCGCCAGCAGCCCGGGGACAGTTACTAACTATGGCTACACCTTC.

J is TRBJ1-6 and V is TRBV10-2; 7 nucleotides agree with TRBD1. The CDR3 covers 17 residues. J was trimmed by 5 bases and V by 8 bases; bases with no gene match: 15. CDR1 is WSHSY, CDR2 SAAADI, per germline. This CDR3 reads CASGRGPLFRDNSPLHF. Here the CDR3 DNA reads TGCGCCAGCGGAAGGGGGCCACTGTTTCGAGATAATTCACCCCTCCACTTT.

V gene TRBV27 combines with J gene TRBJ1-4; no clear D. Trimming took 5 bases from V and 0 from J, leaving 16 bases between them. The length of the CDR3 is 17 residues. Germline V gene sequence: CDR1 MNHEY, CDR2 SMNVEV (reference sequence). The CDR3 here is CASSPRPPKTTNEKLFF. CDR3 sequence (DNA): TGTGCCAGCAGTCCGAGGCCCCCAAAGACAACTAATGAAAAACTGTTTTTT. Complete variable domain (other parts from reference TRBV27 and TRBJ1-4): EAQVTQNPRYLITVTGKKLTVTCSQNMNHEYMSWYRQDPGLGLRQIYYSMNVEVTDKGDVPEGYKVSRKEKRNFPLILESPSPNQTSLYFCASSPRPPKTTNEKLFFGSGTQLSVL.

This clone showed up just once. The chain has TRBV19 and TRBJ2-1; 7 bases agree with TRBD1. Germline V gene sequence: CDR1 LNHDA, CDR2 SQIVND (reference sequence). J was trimmed by 1 base and V by 7 bases; bases with no gene match: 1. CDR3 length equals 13 residues. This CDR3 reads CASTGGSYNEQFF. The CDR3 DNA reads as TGTGCCAGTACAGGGGGTTCCTACAATGAGCAGTTCTTC.

The chain has TRBV7-3 and TRBJ2-3; TRBD1 aligns across 10 bases. The ends lost 8 bases at V and 6 bases at J; junction bases unmatched: 11. This CDR3 is built from 15 residues. CDR1 and CDR2 (germline): SGHTA, FQGTGA. For the CDR3, the DNA is TGTGCCAGCGGCCAGGGACAGGGGAGGTCGGATACGCAGTATTTT. This encodes CASGQGQGRSDTQYF.

CDR3 nucleotide sequence: TGTGCCACCAGCAGAAGGGGAGAGACCCAGTACTTC. Translation: CATSRRGETQYF. The rearrangement links TRBV15 to TRBJ2-5, with D possibly being TRBD1 (5 bases). The germline V gene encodes CDR1 LNHNV and CDR2 YYDKDF (reference sequence). The germline V and J ends were trimmed by 2 bases and 4 bases, with 5 bases remaining between them. CDR3 size: 12 residues.

This clone has only one observation. This chain connects TRBV28 to TRBJ1-1, with D perhaps matching TRBD1 (6 bases). The CDR3 contains 14 residues. Trimming shortened V by 6 bases and J by 0 bases, and 11 bases separated the two germline ends. Germline V lookup: CDR1 MDHEN, CDR2 SYDVKM. CDR3 DNA sequence: TGTGCCAGCAGCAGGACAGCCTTGAACACTGAAGCTTTCTTT. Its translation is CASSRTALNTEAFF.

The V and J genes are TRBV5-4 and TRBJ2-1; 7 nucleotides agree with TRBD2. In germline, CDR1 is SGHNT, CDR2 YYREEE (reference sequence). This CDR3 has 16 residues. V dropped 9 bases and J dropped 2; count of bases not matched to a gene: 14. The CDR3: CATRPRGTITYNEQFF. The CDR3 nucleotides are TGTGCCACCCGCCCGCGGGGGACTATTACCTACAATGAGCAGTTCTTC.

The chain is built from TRBV15 and TRBJ1-4; 9 nucleotides agree with TRBD1. The CDR3 runs to 14 residues. Germline-derived CDR1 and CDR2 are LNHNV and YYDKDF (reference sequence). With V trimmed by 2 bases and J by 8 bases, 3 bases remained unmatched. This CDR3 is CATSRTGGSEKLFF. The CDR3 coding sequence is TGTGCCACCAGCAGAACAGGGGGCTCGGAAAAACTGTTTTTT.

This clone has a handful of counts. The chain couples TRBV7-2 to TRBJ1-2; the match to TRBD1 covers 7 bases. Trimming took 1 base from V and 6 from J; bases not matched to a gene: 11. There are 16 residues in the CDR3. Germline CDR1 reads SGHTA; CDR2 reads FQGNSA. CDR3 sequence: CASSLGGTATYHGYTF. As DNA, the CDR3 is TGTGCCAGCAGCTTAGGGGGGACAGCCACTTATCATGGCTACACCTTC.